One and the same sample provided the 12 T cell receptor beta chains below, sequenced in a study of blood T cell repertoires in COVID-19. The method was immunoSEQ multiplex PCR; TCRdb's version includes in-frame clones alone and lacks a portion of them. The profile covers over 150,000 clones, with 70% to 85% appearing a single time and 15% to 20% taken by the ten largest. What was sequenced was PBMCs or T cells enriched from blood (not recorded which). The receptor source for this set is a woman aged 65 to 85 in a cohort exposed to, infected with or recovered from COVID-19 (not recorded which).

The V and J genes are TRBV28 and TRBJ1-2; TRBD1 agrees at 7 bases. This CDR3 has 13 residues. V lost 5 bases to trimming and J lost 5 bases; unmatched junction nucleotides: 5. Germline V gene sequence: CDR1 MDHEN, CDR2 SYDVKM. CDR3 in DNA: TGTGCCAGCAGTAGGGGGACAGAATATGGCTACACCTTC. Its translation: CASSRGTEYGYTF.

The chain couples TRBV29-1 to TRBJ2-7; 7 bases are shared with TRBD1. Looked up from germline, CDR1 is SQVTM and CDR2 is ANQGSEA. V was pared by 6 bases and J by 0 bases, with 2 bases of the junction left unmatched. The CDR3 length is 12 residues. Here the CDR3 reads CSVGQSSYEQYF. The DNA for the CDR3 is TGCAGCGTGGGACAGAGCTCCTACGAGCAGTACTTC.

The chain joins TRBV28 to TRBJ1-1, with D perhaps matching TRBD1 (5 bases). V lost 7 bases, J lost 3 bases, and 9 bases lay in between. Germline CDR1 and CDR2: MDHEN and SYDVKM. The CDR3 runs 12 residues. CDR3 protein: CASTGPDTEAFF. The CDR3 nucleotides are TGTGCCAGCACAGGGCCGGACACTGAAGCTTTCTTT.

The genes are TRBV5-4 and TRBJ1-3, with TRBD1 as a possible D gene (6 bases). The CDR3 contains 13 residues. Trimming removed 4 bases at V and 6 bases at J, with 11 bases between. CDR1 and CDR2 from the germline V gene are SGHNT and YYREEE (reference sequence). DNA of the CDR3: TGTGCCAGCAGCATACAGGGATTAAACACCATATATTTT. This encodes CASSIQGLNTIYF.

The chain joins TRBV7-2 to TRBJ2-3, with 11 bases aligning to TRBD1. The CDR3 runs 17 residues. Germline V CDR1 and CDR2: SGHTA, FQGNSA. J lost 2 bases, V lost 1 base, and 5 bases had no gene match. CDR3 bases: TGTGCCAGCAGCTTAGTCGGGACAGGGGGTATCACAGATACGCAGTATTTT. This codes for CASSLVGTGGITDTQYF.

The chain carries TRBV6-2 or TRBV6-3 and TRBJ2-1; D call uncertain. This CDR3 has 14 amino acids. The germline V and J ends were trimmed by 4 bases and 12 bases, with 19 bases remaining between them. The V gene's germline CDR1 is MNHEY and CDR2 SVGEGT. The CDR3: CASSSIHAARSQFF. Here the CDR3 DNA reads TGTGCCAGCAGTTCCATTCACGCAGCGAGGTCGCAGTTCTTC.

This chain connects TRBV3-1 (or the pseudogene TRBV3-2) to TRBJ1-3; no clear D. Per germline, CDR1 LGHDT and CDR2 YNNKEL (reference sequence). The CDR3 length is 14 residues. V lost 4 bases and J 0 bases, leaving 7 bases between the germline ends. Here the CDR3 DNA reads TGTGCCAGCAGCCTGACTGACTCTGGAAACACCATATATTTT. It codes for CASSLTDSGNTIYF.

In this sample, this clone turned up a few times. The V call is TRBV19, the J call TRBJ2-1; TRBD1 is a possible D gene (5 bases). CDR3 length: 16 amino acids. Looked up from germline, CDR1 is LNHDA and CDR2 is SQIVND (reference sequence). Trimming left V 6 bases short and J 7 bases short, with 22 bases between. CDR3 sequence (DNA): TGTGCCAGTAGGGATCTAAAGGGGTCGCTCGGGAATGAGCAGTTCTTC. Amino acid sequence: CASRDLKGSLGNEQFF.

This clone appeared a single time. V gene TRBV7-2 combines with J gene TRBJ2-1, with unresolved D. V lost 2 bases, J lost 12 bases, and 14 bases lay in between. The length of the CDR3 is 13 residues. The germline V gene encodes CDR1 SGHTA and CDR2 FQGNSA. CDR3 in amino acids: CASSLTSVLRQFF. Written as DNA, the CDR3 is TGTGCCAGCAGCTTAACTTCCGTCCTTCGGCAGTTCTTC.

This clone was observed once. The chain couples TRBV11-1 to TRBJ1-6; 8 bases agree with TRBD1. CDR1 is SGHAT, CDR2 FQDESV, per germline (reference sequence). The CDR3 runs 15 residues. V shed 3 bases and J 7 bases; nucleotides not matched to a gene: 5. The CDR3 DNA is TGTGCCAGCAGCTTCAGGGGGCTAATGAATTCACCCCTCCACTTT. Protein sequence: CASSFRGLMNSPLHF. Together with reference TRBV11-1 and TRBJ1-6, the CDR3 gives the full variable domain: EAEVAQSPRYKITEKSQAVAFWCDPISGHATLYWYRQILGQGPELLVQFQDESVVDDSQLPKDRFSAERLKGVDSTLKIQPAELGDSAMYLCASSFRGLMNSPLHFGNGTRLTVT.

This clone has only a few counts. This chain links TRBV27 with TRBJ2-7; TRBD1 might be the D (5 bases). V lost 5 bases, J lost 2 bases, and 16 bases lay in between. The CDR3 is 15 residues long. Looked up from germline, CDR1 is MNHEY and CDR2 is SMNVEV (reference sequence). In nucleotides, the CDR3 is TGTGCCAGCAGTAGAACAGGATCCAGGACCTACGAGCAGTACTTC. It specifies CASSRTGSRTYEQYF.

The V and J genes are TRBV29-1 and TRBJ2-3, with a tentative D call TRBD2 (5 bases). This CDR3 has 14 residues. V shed 7 bases and J shed 2 bases, with 16 bases lying between them. The germline V gene encodes CDR1 SQVTM and CDR2 ANQGSEA. Here the CDR3 reads CSATRGEITDTQYF. CDR3 in DNA: TGCAGCGCTACTAGAGGAGAGATCACAGATACGCAGTATTTT.